This T cell receptor (beta chain) was identified in a study of pediatric ulcerative colitis. The CDR3 totals 15 residues. The ends lost 1 base at V and 6 bases at J; junction bases unmatched: 5. Germline V gives CDR1 SGHAT, CDR2 FQNNGV. During colonoscopy, one to two rectal pinch biopsies were collected. The data were produced by immunoSEQ multiplex PCR, yet TCRdb's version contains in-frame clones alone and is incomplete. The sample lists roughly 23,000 clones; about two thirds were seen once. The receptor was derived from a boy under 18 with severe ulcerative colitis. The chain carries TRBV11-2 and TRBJ2-1, with 8 bases matching TRBD2. Sequenced material: gut tissue. DNA for the CDR3: TGTGCCAGCAGCTTAGGAGCGGGGGACCTCAATGAGCAGTTCTTC. Protein: CASSLGAGDLNEQFF.